Shown below are 22 T cell receptor beta chains from a single sample sequenced in a study of T cells expressing NK-cell markers (dated by TCRdb to about 2020). Library prep was done by 5' RACE. The sample was run on an Illumina HiSeq 2000. One entry per CDR3 protein sequence results from the TCRdb reprocessing of the reads, with DNA left out. For this sample, the table gives a few hundred thousand distinct CDR3 sequences. The top ten clones comprise 5.2% of the sample. Sequencing input: blood T cells: a sorted CD56 or NKG2C T cell subset, CD4+ or CD8+ T cells, or bulk PBMC T cells (not recorded which). Receptors originate from a man between 18 and 69 years old in good health.

This chain joins TRBV5-5 and TRBJ2-7. The CDR3 is 14 residues long. Germline assignment: CDR1 SGHKS and CDR2 YYEKEE (reference sequence). This CDR3 reads CASTYLMSSYEQYF.

J is TRBJ1-5 and V is TRBV10-3; TCRdb designates TRBD1, a call that cannot be tested without DNA. Germline lookup yields CDR1 ENHRY and CDR2 SYGVKD. The CDR3 length is 13 residues. The CDR3 protein is CAISPGQGQPQHF.

The V gene is TRBV7-9, the J gene TRBJ2-2. CDR1 and CDR2 from the germline V gene are SEHNR and FQNEAQ (reference sequence). The CDR3 runs to 13 residues. CDR3 sequence: CASSRKGPGELFF. The whole variable domain, remainder taken from reference TRBV7-9 and TRBJ2-2, is DTGVSQNPRHKITKRGQNVTFRCDPISEHNRLYWYRQTLGQGPEFLTYFQNEAQLEKSRLLSDRFSAERPKGSFSTLEIQRTEQGDSAMYLCASSRKGPGELFFGEGSRLTVL.

The chain combines TRBV29-1 with TRBJ1-1. Germline assignment: CDR1 SQVTM and CDR2 ANQGSEA. This CDR3 has 12 amino acids. The CDR3 sequence is CSAVGWDTEAFF.

The genes are TRBV7-9 and TRBJ2-3; the D call from TCRdb, TRBD2, cannot be confirmed without DNA. The length of the CDR3 is 15 residues. CDR1 SEHNR and CDR2 FQNEAQ come from the germline V gene (reference sequence). This CDR3 reads CASSLEAGNTDTQYF.

The chain has TRBV5-1 and TRBJ2-1; checking the TCRdb D call of TRBD2 is not possible without DNA. CDR3 size: 16 residues. From germline, CDR1 is SGHRS and CDR2 YFSETQ. Here the CDR3 reads CASSGTSGGAYNEQFF.

The chain has TRBV4-2 and TRBJ2-5; TCRdb's assignment of TRBD2 cannot be checked, as there is no DNA. The CDR3 runs to 15 residues. CDR1 is LGHNA, CDR2 YNFKEQ, per germline. CDR3 sequence: CASSQASRGGETQYF.

V is TRBV28 and J is TRBJ2-7; TCRdb returns TRBD1, unconfirmable since there is no DNA. The CDR3 spans 12 residues. The germline CDR1 and CDR2 sequences are MDHEN and SYDVKM. The CDR3 region is CASGPADRGRYF.

The V and J genes are TRBV29-1 and TRBJ1-2. This CDR3 spans 12 amino acids. Germline loops: CDR1 SQVTM, CDR2 ANQGSEA. The CDR3 is CSVDGLITGYTF.

This chain links TRBV5-1 with TRBJ2-7; TCRdb calls TRBD1, which cannot be checked without DNA. The CDR3 loop spans 15 amino acids. Germline-derived CDR1 and CDR2 are SGHRS and YFSETQ. The CDR3 sequence: CASSSGTVYSYEQYF.

V and J are TRBV16 and TRBJ2-1; TCRdb picks TRBD1, but there is no DNA to check that call. CDR3 size: 15 residues. Germline loops: CDR1 KGHSY, CDR2 FQNENV. CDR3 residues: CASSQSDRSYNEQFF.

The chain links TRBV30 to TRBJ2-7; without DNA, the TCRdb call of TRBD1 cannot be checked. The V gene's germline CDR1 is GTSNPN and CDR2 SVGIG (reference sequence). The CDR3 sequence is 13 residues long. The CDR3: CAWRSGFLYEQYF. Filled out from reference TRBV30 and TRBJ2-7, the complete variable domain reads SQTIHQWPATLVQPVGSPLSLECTVEGTSNPNLYWYRQAAGRGLQLLFYSVGIGQISSEVPQNLSASRPQDRQFILSSKKLLLSDSGFYLCAWRSGFLYEQYFGPGTRLTVT.

This sequence joins TRBV3-1 and TRBJ2-5; TCRdb outputs TRBD1, but without DNA this stays unchecked. The CDR3 runs 17 residues. Looked up from germline, CDR1 is LGHDT and CDR2 is YNNKEL (reference sequence). This CDR3 reads CASSQDMNGGLKETQYF.

The genes are TRBV20-1 and TRBJ2-5; checking the TCRdb D call of TRBD2 is not possible without DNA. From germline, CDR1 is DFQATT and CDR2 SNEGSKA (reference sequence). CDR3 length equals 16 residues. CDR3 protein: CSAPSGGETSWETQYF.

The chain links TRBV4-1 to TRBJ1-2; TCRdb's assignment of TRBD1 cannot be checked, as there is no DNA. The CDR3 runs to 16 residues. The germline gives CDR1 MGHRA, CDR2 YSYEKL. The CDR3: CASSQAWDSDHYGYTF.

This rearrangement joins TRBV7-9 to TRBJ1-2. CDR3 size: 16 residues. From germline, CDR1 is SEHNR and CDR2 FQNEAQ (reference sequence). The chain's CDR3 is CASSSSGGAAADGYTF. Complete variable domain (other parts from reference TRBV7-9 and TRBJ1-2): DTGVSQNPRHKITKRGQNVTFRCDPISEHNRLYWYRQTLGQGPEFLTYFQNEAQLEKSRLLSDRFSAERPKGSFSTLEIQRTEQGDSAMYLCASSSSGGAAADGYTFGSGTRLTVV.

This CDR3 is CASSSHQRGDRQFF. The chain uses TRBV19 and TRBJ2-1. Germline V lookup: CDR1 LNHDA, CDR2 SQIVND (reference sequence). The CDR3 is made up of 14 amino acids.

V usage is TRBV6-6 and J usage is TRBJ2-7; TCRdb gives TRBD1 as the D gene, but with no DNA this cannot be confirmed. This CDR3 is 12 amino acids long. The germline V gene has CDR1 MNHNY and CDR2 SVGAGI (reference sequence). CDR3 sequence reads: CATKTDTYEQYF.

The chain's CDR3 is CASSLGRLGRLNTEAFF. This chain joins TRBV11-1 and TRBJ1-1. CDR1 is SGHAT and CDR2 is FQDESV in the germline V gene (reference sequence). This CDR3 is 17 amino acids long. Variable domain in full (rest from reference TRBV11-1 and TRBJ1-1): EAEVAQSPRYKITEKSQAVAFWCDPISGHATLYWYRQILGQGPELLVQFQDESVVDDSQLPKDRFSAERLKGVDSTLKIQPAELGDSAMYLCASSLGRLGRLNTEAFFGQGTRLTVV.

The chain is built from TRBV4-1 and TRBJ2-5; TCRdb proposes TRBD1, but this gene call is untestable without DNA. The CDR3 totals 16 residues. The germline V gene has CDR1 MGHRA and CDR2 YSYEKL. The CDR3 sequence is CASSRETGTVGETQYF.

The gene calls are TRBV7-8 and TRBJ1-1; TCRdb reports TRBD1, a call that lacks DNA to check it against. The germline V gene has CDR1 SGHVS and CDR2 FQNEAQ. This CDR3 spans 12 amino acids. The CDR3 is CASSFEGVGAFF. Full variable domain (remainder filled in from reference TRBV7-8 and TRBJ1-1): GAGVSQSPRYKVAKRGQDVALRCDPISGHVSLFWYQQALGQGPEFLTYFQNEAQLDKSGLPSDRFFAERPEGSVSTLKIQRTQQEDSAVYLCASSFEGVGAFFGQGTRLTVV.

The chain is built from TRBV20-1 and TRBJ2-7. Germline lookup yields CDR1 DFQATT and CDR2 SNEGSKA (reference sequence). The CDR3 extends over 11 amino acids. The CDR3 here is CSASEQIEQYF.